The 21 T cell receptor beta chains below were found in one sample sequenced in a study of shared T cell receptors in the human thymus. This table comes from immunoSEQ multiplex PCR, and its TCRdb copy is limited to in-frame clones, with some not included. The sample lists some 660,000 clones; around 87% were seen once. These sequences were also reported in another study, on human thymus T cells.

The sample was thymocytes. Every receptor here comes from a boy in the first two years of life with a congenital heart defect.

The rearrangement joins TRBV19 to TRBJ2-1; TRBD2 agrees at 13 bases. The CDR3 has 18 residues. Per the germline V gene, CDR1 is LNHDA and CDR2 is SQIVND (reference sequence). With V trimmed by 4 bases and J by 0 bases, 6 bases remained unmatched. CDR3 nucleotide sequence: TGTGCCAGTAGTACTGGGACTAGCGGGGTAAGCTCCTACAATGAGCAGTTCTTC. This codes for CASSTGTSGVSSYNEQFF.

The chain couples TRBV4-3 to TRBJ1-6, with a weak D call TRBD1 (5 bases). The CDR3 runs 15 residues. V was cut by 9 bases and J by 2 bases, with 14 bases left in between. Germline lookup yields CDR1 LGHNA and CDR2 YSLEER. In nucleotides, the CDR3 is TGCGCCAGAGGGGTCTTTGGGGCCTATAATTCACCCCTCCACTTT. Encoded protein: CARGVFGAYNSPLHF.

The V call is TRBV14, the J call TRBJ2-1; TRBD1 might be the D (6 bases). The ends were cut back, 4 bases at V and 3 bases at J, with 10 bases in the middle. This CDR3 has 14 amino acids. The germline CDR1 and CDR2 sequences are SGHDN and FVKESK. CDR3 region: CASSLGQSYNEQFF. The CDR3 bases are TGTGCCAGCAGCCTCGGACAGAGCTACAATGAGCAGTTCTTC.

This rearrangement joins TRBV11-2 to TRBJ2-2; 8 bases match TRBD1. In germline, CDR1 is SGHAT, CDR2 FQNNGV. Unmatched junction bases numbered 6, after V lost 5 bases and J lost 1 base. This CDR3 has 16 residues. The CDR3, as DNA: TGTGCCAGCAGCGCCTGGACAGGGAGGAACACCGGGGAGCTGTTTTTT. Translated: CASSAWTGRNTGELFF.

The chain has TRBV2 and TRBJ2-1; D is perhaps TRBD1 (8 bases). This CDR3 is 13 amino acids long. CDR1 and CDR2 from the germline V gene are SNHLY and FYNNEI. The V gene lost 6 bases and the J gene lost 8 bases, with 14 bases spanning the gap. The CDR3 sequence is CASRAQGGDEQFF. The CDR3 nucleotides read TGTGCCAGCAGGGCACAGGGGGGGGATGAGCAGTTCTTC.

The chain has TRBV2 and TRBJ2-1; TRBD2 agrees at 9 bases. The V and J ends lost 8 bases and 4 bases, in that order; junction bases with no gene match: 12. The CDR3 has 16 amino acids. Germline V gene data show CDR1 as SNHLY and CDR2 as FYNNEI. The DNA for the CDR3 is TGTGCCAGCCATACCCAAATAGCGGGAGAATACAATGAGCAGTTCTTC. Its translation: CASHTQIAGEYNEQFF.

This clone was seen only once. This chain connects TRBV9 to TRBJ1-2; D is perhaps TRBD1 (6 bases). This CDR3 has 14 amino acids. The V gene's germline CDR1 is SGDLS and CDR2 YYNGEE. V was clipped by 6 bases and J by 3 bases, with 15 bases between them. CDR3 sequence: CASTLLGGDYGYTF. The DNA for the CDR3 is TGTGCCAGCACCCTCTTAGGGGGTGACTATGGCTACACCTTC.

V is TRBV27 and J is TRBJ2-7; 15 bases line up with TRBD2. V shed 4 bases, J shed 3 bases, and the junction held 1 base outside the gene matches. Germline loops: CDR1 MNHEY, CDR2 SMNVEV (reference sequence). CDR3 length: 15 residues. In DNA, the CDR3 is TGTGCCAGCAGTTCGGGACTAGCGGGAGGCTACGAGCAGTACTTC. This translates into CASSSGLAGGYEQYF.

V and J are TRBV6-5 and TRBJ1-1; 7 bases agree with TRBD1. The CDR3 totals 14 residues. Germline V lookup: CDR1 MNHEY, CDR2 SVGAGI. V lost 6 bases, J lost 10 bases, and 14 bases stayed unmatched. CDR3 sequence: CASRTGETREGAFF. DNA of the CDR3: TGTGCCAGCAGAACAGGGGAGACACGAGAGGGAGCTTTCTTT.

CDR3 DNA: TGTGCCAGCAGTTTATGCACCGCGGGAGAGATCTCCCAAGAGACCCAGTACTTC. It is translated as CASSLCTAGEISQETQYF. V is TRBV28 and J is TRBJ2-5, with 7 bases lining up with TRBD2. The germline V gene has CDR1 MDHEN and CDR2 SYDVKM. This CDR3 spans 18 amino acids. Losses at the gene ends were 0 bases for V and 1 base for J; bases not matched to a gene: 11.

The CDR3 here is CASSSPGLVSDEQFF. The CDR3 DNA reads as TGCGCCTCGAGTTCTCCGGGACTAGTAAGCGATGAGCAGTTCTTC. V is TRBV4-1 and J is TRBJ2-1; 8 positions agree with TRBD2. V shed 11 bases and J 8 bases; nucleotides not matched to a gene: 17. The CDR3 is 15 residues long. CDR1 and CDR2 from the germline V gene are MGHRA and YSYEKL.

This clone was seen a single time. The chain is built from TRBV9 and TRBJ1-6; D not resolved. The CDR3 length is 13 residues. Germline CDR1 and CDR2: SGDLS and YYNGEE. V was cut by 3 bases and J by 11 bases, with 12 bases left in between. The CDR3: CASSASLMAPLHF. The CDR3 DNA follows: TGTGCCAGCAGCGCATCGCTAATGGCACCCCTCCACTTT.

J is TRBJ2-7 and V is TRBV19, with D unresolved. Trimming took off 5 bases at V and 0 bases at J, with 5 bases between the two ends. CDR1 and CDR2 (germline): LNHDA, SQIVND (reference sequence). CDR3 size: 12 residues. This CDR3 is CASSPLSYEQYF. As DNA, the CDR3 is TGTGCCAGTAGTCCCCTCTCCTACGAGCAGTACTTC. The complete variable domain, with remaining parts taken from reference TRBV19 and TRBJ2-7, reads DGGITQSPKYLFRKEGQNVTLSCEQNLNHDAMYWYRQDPGQGLRLIYYSQIVNDFQKGDIAEGYSVSREKKESFPLTVTSAQKNPTAFYLCASSPLSYEQYFGPGTRLTVT.

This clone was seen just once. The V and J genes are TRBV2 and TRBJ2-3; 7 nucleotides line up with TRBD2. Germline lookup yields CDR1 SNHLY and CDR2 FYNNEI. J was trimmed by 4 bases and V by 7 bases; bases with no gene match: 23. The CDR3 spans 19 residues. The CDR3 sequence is CASTPPSGAPTTHPDTQYF. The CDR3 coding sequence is TGTGCCAGCACCCCCCCTAGCGGAGCTCCTACAACCCACCCAGATACGCAGTATTTT.

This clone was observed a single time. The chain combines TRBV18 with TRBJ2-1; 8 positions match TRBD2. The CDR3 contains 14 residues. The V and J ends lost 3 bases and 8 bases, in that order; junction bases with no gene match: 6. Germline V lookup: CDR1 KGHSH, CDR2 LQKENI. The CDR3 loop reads CASSPVGGADEQFF. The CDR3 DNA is TGTGCCAGCTCACCGGTCGGGGGGGCGGATGAGCAGTTCTTC. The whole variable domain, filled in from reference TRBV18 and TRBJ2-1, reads NAGVMQNPRHLVRRRGQEARLRCSPMKGHSHVYWYRQLPEEGLKFMVYLQKENIIDESGMPKERFSAEFPKEGPSILRIQQVVRGDSAAYFCASSPVGGADEQFFGPGTRLTVL.

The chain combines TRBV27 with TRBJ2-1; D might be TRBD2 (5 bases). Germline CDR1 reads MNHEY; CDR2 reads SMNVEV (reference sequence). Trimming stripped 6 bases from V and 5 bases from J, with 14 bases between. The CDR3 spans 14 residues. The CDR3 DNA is TGTGCCAGCAGACAGCGGAGTCCCGACAATGAGCAGTTCTTC. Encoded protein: CASRQRSPDNEQFF.

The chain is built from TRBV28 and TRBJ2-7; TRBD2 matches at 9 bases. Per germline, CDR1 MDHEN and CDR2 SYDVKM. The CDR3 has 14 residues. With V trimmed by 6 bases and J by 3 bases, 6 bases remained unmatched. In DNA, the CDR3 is TGTGCCAGCAGAAGTAGCGGGAGCAACTACGAGCAGTACTTC. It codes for CASRSSGSNYEQYF.

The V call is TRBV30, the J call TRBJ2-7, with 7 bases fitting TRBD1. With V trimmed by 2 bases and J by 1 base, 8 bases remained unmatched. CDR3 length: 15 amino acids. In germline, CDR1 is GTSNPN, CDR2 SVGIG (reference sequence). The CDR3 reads CAWSPSGQWSYEQYF. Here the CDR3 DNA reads TGTGCCTGGAGTCCCTCGGGACAGTGGTCCTACGAGCAGTACTTC.

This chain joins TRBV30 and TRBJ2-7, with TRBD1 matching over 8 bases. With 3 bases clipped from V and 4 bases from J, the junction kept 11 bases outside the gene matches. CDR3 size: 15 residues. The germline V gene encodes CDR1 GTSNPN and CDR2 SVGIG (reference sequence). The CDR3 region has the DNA TGTGCCTGGAGCCAGCCCCGGGACAGGCTATACGAGCAGTACTTC. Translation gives CAWSQPRDRLYEQYF. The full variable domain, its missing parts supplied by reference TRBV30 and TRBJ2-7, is SQTIHQWPATLVQPVGSPLSLECTVEGTSNPNLYWYRQAAGRGLQLLFYSVGIGQISSEVPQNLSASRPQDRQFILSSKKLLLSDSGFYLCAWSQPRDRLYEQYFGPGTRLTVT.

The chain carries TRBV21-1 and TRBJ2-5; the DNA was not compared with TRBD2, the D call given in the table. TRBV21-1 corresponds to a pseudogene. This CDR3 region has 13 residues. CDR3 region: CASSPRAGETQYF. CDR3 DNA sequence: TGTGCCAGCAGCCCCCGAGCTGGAGAGACCCAGTACTTC.

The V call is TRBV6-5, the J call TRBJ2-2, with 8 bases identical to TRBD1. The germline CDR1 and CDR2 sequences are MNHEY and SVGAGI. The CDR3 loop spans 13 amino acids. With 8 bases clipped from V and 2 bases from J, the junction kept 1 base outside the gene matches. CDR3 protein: CASGQGNTGELFF. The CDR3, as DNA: TGTGCCAGCGGACAGGGTAACACCGGGGAGCTGTTTTTT.